These 18 T cell receptor beta chains were all obtained from the same sample, sequenced in a study of T-cell reconstitution after alpha-beta-depleted transplantation in children. The TCRbeta library was prepared with unique molecular identifiers. One entry per CDR3 protein, called by TCRdb with MiXCR from the PCR reads. The top ten clones hold around a fifth of a sample with about 90,000 distinct CDR3 sequences, around 15% of them seen once. Sequences were derived from PBMCs, mostly from graft donor cells, sampled 180 days after TCRalphabeta/CD19-depleted stem cell transplant. These TCRs come from a male patient aged 2 to 9 who had a stem cell transplant for acute lymphoblastic leukemia, so the T cells may come from the graft donor.

This clonotype has only a few counts. The rearrangement joins TRBV2 to TRBJ1-4, with no clear D. This CDR3 comprises 12 residues. Trimming cost V 4 bases and J 5 bases, with 5 bases left between them. CDR1 SNHLY and CDR2 FYNNEI come from the germline V gene. Here the CDR3 reads CASSGVNEKLFF. The DNA of the CDR3 is TGTGCCAGCAGTGGGGTGAATGAAAAACTGTTTTTT.

The CDR3 here is CASSQARGDQPQHF. CDR3 in DNA: TGCGCCAGCAGCCAGGCAAGGGGGGATCAGCCCCAGCATTTT. This chain uses TRBV4-3 with TRBJ1-5, with D tentatively TRBD1 (6 bases). The CDR3 sequence is 14 residues long. V was pared by 3 bases and J by 5 bases, with 11 bases between. Germline V CDR1 and CDR2: LGHNA, YSLEER.

This clonotype occurred many times. This rearrangement joins TRBV27 to TRBJ1-1, with TRBD1 as a possible D gene (6 bases). CDR1 MNHEY and CDR2 SMNVEV come from the germline V gene (reference sequence). The V end lost 6 bases, the J end lost 4 bases, and 18 bases lay between the germline ends. This CDR3 spans 15 amino acids. CDR3 amino acids: CASRGLTGPPTEAFF. CDR3 nucleotides: TGTGCCAGCAGAGGATTAACAGGGCCCCCCACTGAAGCTTTCTTT.

Only a few counts were recorded for this clonotype. The genes are TRBV5-6 and TRBJ2-7; TRBD1 is a possible D gene (5 bases). V was trimmed by 6 bases and J by 0 bases, leaving 13 bases between them. Germline V CDR1 and CDR2: SGHDT, YYEEEE. This CDR3 is 14 amino acids long. CDR3 loop: CASMRQMSSYEQYF. The CDR3 DNA follows: TGTGCCAGCATGCGACAGATGAGCTCCTACGAGCAGTACTTC. Full variable domain (missing parts from reference TRBV5-6 and TRBJ2-7): DAGVTQSPTHLIKTRGQQVTLRCSPKSGHDTVSWYQQALGQGPQFIFQYYEEEERQRGNFPDRFSGHQFPNYSSELNVNALLLGDSALYLCASMRQMSSYEQYFGPGTRLTVT.

CDR3 loop: CASSASPPYEQYF. DNA for the CDR3: TGTGCCAGCAGTGCAAGTCCCCCCTACGAGCAGTACTTC. The V call is TRBV27, the J call TRBJ2-7; D is unresolved. The germline V gene has CDR1 MNHEY and CDR2 SMNVEV (reference sequence). There are 13 residues in the CDR3. Trimming took off 5 bases at V and 2 bases at J, with 10 bases between the two ends.

This clonotype was recorded a few times. CDR3 nucleotides: TGCAGTGCTAGGGAGCTGGCCGGGGAGCTGTTTTTT. It encodes CSARELAGELFF. The V gene is TRBV20-1, the J gene TRBJ2-2; D not certain. The CDR3 is 12 residues long. With 3 bases removed from V and 6 bases from J, the gap between germline ends came to 8 bases. Germline CDR1 and CDR2: DFQATT and SNEGSKA (reference sequence).

The chain couples TRBV7-2 to TRBJ2-7; the match to TRBD2 covers 14 bases. The ends lost 3 bases at V and 7 bases at J; junction bases unmatched: 11. The length of the CDR3 is 17 residues. Germline assignment: CDR1 SGHTA and CDR2 FQGNSA. The DNA for the CDR3 is TGTGCCAGCAGCTTCCGGACTAGCGGGGGGCGGGCGGGTGAGCAGTACTTC. It encodes CASSFRTSGGRAGEQYF.

In this sample, this clonotype turned up a few times. The chain's CDR3 is CSVGMATEAFF. The CDR3 DNA follows: TGCAGCGTGGGCATGGCCACTGAAGCTTTCTTT. The V call is TRBV29-1, the J call TRBJ1-1; no definite D call. Germline V lookup: CDR1 SQVTM, CDR2 ANQGSEA. The CDR3 is 11 amino acids. V was clipped by 6 bases and J by 4 bases, with 9 bases between them.

This clonotype was counted between two and nine times. A much larger clone differs by one base, so this may be a read error. J is TRBJ2-7 and V is TRBV3-1; TRBD2 aligns across 12 bases. The germline gives CDR1 LGHDT, CDR2 YNNKEL (reference sequence). The length of the CDR3 is 17 residues. The CDR3 region is CATSRKIGLAGFYEQYF. CDR3 in DNA: TGTGCCACCAGCCGCAAAATCGGACTAGCGGGGTTCTACGAGCAGTACTTC.

V is TRBV13 and J is TRBJ2-1, with 10 bases identical to TRBD2. CDR1 is PRHDT and CDR2 is FYEKMQ in the germline V gene (reference sequence). Unmatched junction bases numbered 12, after V lost 3 bases and J lost 7 bases. This CDR3 is 17 amino acids long. CDR3 DNA: TGTGCCAGCAGCTTGGCTAGCGGGAGATCGTATAGGAATGAGCAGTTCTTC. It yields the protein CASSLASGRSYRNEQFF. The variable domain in full, completed from reference TRBV13 and TRBJ2-1, reads AAGVIQSPRHLIKEKRETATLKCYPIPRHDTVYWYQQGPGQDPQFLISFYEKMQSDKGSIPDRFSAQQFSDYHSELNMSSLELGDSALYFCASSLASGRSYRNEQFFGPGTRLTVL.

The chain links TRBV7-9 to TRBJ2-1; TRBD1 matches 9 bases. The CDR3 sequence is 17 residues long. Trimming at V came to 6 bases and at J to 0 bases, leaving 9 bases not matched to a gene. Germline V gives CDR1 SEHNR, CDR2 FQNEAQ (reference sequence). The CDR3 loop reads CASSLTGGPSSYNEQFF. CDR3 in DNA: TGTGCCAGCAGTCTTACAGGGGGCCCGAGCTCCTACAATGAGCAGTTCTTC.

The genes are TRBV9 and TRBJ1-1, with 8 bases fitting TRBD1. V lost 0 bases, J lost 5 bases, and 3 bases stayed unmatched. CDR3 length equals 14 residues. Per the germline V gene, CDR1 is SGDLS and CDR2 is YYNGEE. The CDR3 DNA is TGTGCCAGCAGCGTAGAACAGGGGGGGACTGAAGCTTTCTTT. It specifies CASSVEQGGTEAFF.

V usage is TRBV7-8 and J usage is TRBJ2-7; D is uncertain. V lost 7 bases to trimming and J lost 5 bases, with 18 bases between them. CDR3 size: 14 residues. Germline V gives CDR1 SGHVS, CDR2 FQNEAQ. The CDR3 DNA reads as TGTGCCAGCACCCAATCTAGAGGAGCGAACGAGCAGTACTTC. This translates into CASTQSRGANEQYF.

This clonotype has more than one count but fewer than ten. The gene calls are TRBV28 and TRBJ1-5, with D possibly being TRBD1 (5 bases). Per germline, CDR1 MDHEN and CDR2 SYDVKM. The CDR3 has 15 amino acids. Trimming removed 4 bases at V and 3 bases at J, with 13 bases between. The CDR3 region has the DNA TGTGCCAGCAGTTCCAGGGTCATGTCCAATCAGCCCCAGCATTTT. Residues: CASSSRVMSNQPQHF. Supplemented by reference TRBV28 and TRBJ1-5, the full variable domain reads DVKVTQSSRYLVKRTGEKVFLECVQDMDHENMFWYRQDPGLGLRLIYFSYDVKMKEKGDIPEGYSVSREKKERFSLILESASTNQTSMYLCASSSRVMSNQPQHFGDGTRLSIL.

This clonotype was counted many times. V is TRBV10-3 and J is TRBJ2-1, with D hard to call. Germline CDR1 and CDR2: ENHRY and SYGVKD. This CDR3 comprises 17 residues. V lost 2 bases and J 1 base, leaving 15 bases between the germline ends. The CDR3 DNA reads as TGTGCCATCAGTGAGGGGTTAAACTCGATATCCTACAATGAGCAGTTCTTC. Translating it yields CAISEGLNSISYNEQFF.

The chain links TRBV3-1 to TRBJ1-1; possible D gene TRBD1, 5 bases. Germline loops: CDR1 LGHDT, CDR2 YNNKEL (reference sequence). Trimming removed 1 base at V and 3 bases at J, with 15 bases between. The CDR3 contains 16 residues. The CDR3 region has the DNA TGTGCCAGCAGCCAAGGCTTCGGGGGTTTGGACACTGAAGCTTTCTTT. This sequence encodes CASSQGFGGLDTEAFF. The whole variable domain, remainder taken from reference TRBV3-1 and TRBJ1-1, is DTAVSQTPKYLVTQMGNDKSIKCEQNLGHDTMYWYKQDSKKFLKIMFSYNNKELIINETVPNRFSPKSPDKAHLNLHINSLELGDSAVYFCASSQGFGGLDTEAFFGQGTRLTVV.

V usage is TRBV4-3 and J usage is TRBJ1-3; 7 nucleotides match TRBD1. The V segment lost 4 bases and the J segment 4 bases; nucleotides outside the gene matches: 10. CDR3 length: 16 amino acids. CDR1 is LGHNA, CDR2 YSLEER, per germline. For the CDR3, the DNA is TGCGCCAGCAGCCCAACTGAGGGGGCTGGAGGAAACACCATATATTTT. This translates into CASSPTEGAGGNTIYF.

The rearrangement joins TRBV5-1 to TRBJ2-1; 12 bases map to TRBD2. J gave up 7 bases and V 4 bases, and 6 bases lay outside the gene matches. This CDR3 comprises 15 residues. Per germline, CDR1 SGHRS and CDR2 YFSETQ. CDR3 region: CASSVTSGGFNEQFF. The CDR3 DNA sequence: TGCGCCAGCAGCGTCACTAGCGGGGGGTTTAATGAGCAGTTCTTC. Filled out from reference TRBV5-1 and TRBJ2-1, the complete variable domain reads KAGVTQTPRYLIKTRGQQVTLSCSPISGHRSVSWYQQTPGQGLQFLFEYFSETQRNKGNFPGRFSGRQFSNSRSEMNVSTLELGDSALYLCASSVTSGGFNEQFFGPGTRLTVL.